The clone carrying this TCR beta chain showed up just a few times. This record belongs to a study of blood T cell repertoires in COVID-19. Study as a whole: Spain, Italy and the United States supplied samples that represented acute and convalescent COVID-19. T cells, B-cell-depleted T cells, or PBMCs provided the cDNA or gDNA that served as material.

Original processing methods: Amplification from reference gene primers served as the basis for estimated nucleated cell counts. Clones were read by immunoSEQ multiplex PCR, and TCRdb kept only the in-frame ones, dropping some. D and trimming were read from the DNA, whereas the V and J calls and clone size are those reported in that table. The sample includes fewer than 300,000 clones, about 88% of them seen just once. Enrolment of Seattle patients took place during active infection, and they were followed longitudinally. Material for sequencing was peripheral blood. The TCR sequence derives from a human donor with COVID-19, enrolled during active disease. The donor label of this sample is uncertain.

The CDR3 DNA follows: TGTGCCTCGGACAGAAGCTCCTACAATGAGCAGTTCTTC. This codes for CASDRSSYNEQFF. J is TRBJ2-1 and V is TRBV30; D perhaps matches TRBD1 (6 bases). Deletions cut 7 bases from V and 0 bases from J, with 10 bases between. CDR3 length: 13 amino acids. The germline V gene has CDR1 GTSNPN and CDR2 SVGIG (reference sequence). Variable domain in full (rest from reference TRBV30 and TRBJ2-1): SQTIHQWPATLVQPVGSPLSLECTVEGTSNPNLYWYRQAAGRGLQLLFYSVGIGQISSEVPQNLSASRPQDRQFILSSKKLLLSDSGFYLCASDRSSYNEQFFGPGTRLTVL.